Listed here are 18 T cell receptor beta chains from one sample, sequenced in a study of blood T cell repertoires in COVID-19. The repertoire was sequenced with immunoSEQ multiplex PCR; TCRdb's copy has only in-frame clones and lacks some. The profile shows 350,000 or so clones, over 75% of them singletons. What was sequenced was PBMCs or T cells enriched from blood (not recorded which). The receptors here all came from a woman aged 25 to 39 who had recovered from COVID-19.

This rearrangement joins TRBV6-5 to TRBJ1-1; D may be TRBD1 (5 bases). CDR1 MNHEY and CDR2 SVGAGI come from the germline V gene. With 3 bases removed from V and 1 base from J, the gap between germline ends came to 12 bases. This CDR3 has 15 residues. The CDR3: CASSYQQAWNTEAFF. The CDR3 DNA follows: TGTGCCAGCAGTTATCAACAGGCTTGGAACACTGAAGCTTTCTTT.

The V call is TRBV28, the J call TRBJ1-2; TRBD1 aligns across 7 bases. After removal of 6 bases from V and 7 bases from J, the junction contained 11 bases not matched to a gene. This CDR3 is 14 amino acids long. CDR1 is MDHEN and CDR2 is SYDVKM in the germline V gene. CDR3 protein: CASRLTGSVGGYTF. The DNA of the CDR3 is TGTGCCAGCAGGCTGACAGGGTCTGTCGGTGGCTACACCTTC.

V gene TRBV5-5 combines with J gene TRBJ1-2; TRBD1 matches 9 bases. Germline CDR1 is SGHKS and CDR2 is YYEKEE (reference sequence). Trimming removed 3 bases from V and 4 bases from J; junction bases left unmatched: 7. The CDR3 is 15 amino acids. DNA for the CDR3: TGTGCCAGCAGCTCGTACCAGGGACAGGGCTATGGCTACACCTTC. Its translation is CASSSYQGQGYGYTF. The whole variable domain, remainder taken from reference TRBV5-5 and TRBJ1-2, is DAGVTQSPTHLIKTRGQQVTLRCSPISGHKSVSWYQQVLGQGPQFIFQYYEKEERGRGNFPDRFSARQFPNYSSELNVNALLLGDSALYLCASSSYQGQGYGYTFGSGTRLTVV.

This chain uses TRBV10-1 with TRBJ1-1; the D gene is possibly TRBD1 (5 bases). V was shortened by 3 bases and J by 0 bases, with 14 bases between the two germline ends. The CDR3 contains 16 residues. Germline V gene lookup returns CDR1 WNHNN and CDR2 SYGVQD (reference sequence). The CDR3 here is CASSDRGTALNTEAFF. For the CDR3, the DNA is TGCGCCAGCAGTGATAGGGGCACGGCCCTGAACACTGAAGCTTTCTTT.

As for this clone: Its ends do not fully match the called genes, so a read error is possible. The V call is TRBV30, the J call TRBJ2-7; 11 nucleotides line up with TRBD2. CDR1 GTSNPN and CDR2 SVGIG come from the germline V gene (reference sequence). The CDR3 is made up of 17 amino acids. CDR3 nucleotide sequence: TGTGCCTGGAGTGACTCCCGTACTAGCGGGGGATTGTACGGGCAGTACTTC. Translated: CAWSDSRTSGGLYGQYF.

V is TRBV7-9 and J is TRBJ1-1; the D is unclear. The CDR3 covers 18 residues. Germline V gives CDR1 SEHNR, CDR2 FQNEAQ (reference sequence). The V end was cut by 2 bases, the J end by 0 bases, with 19 bases between. CDR3: CASSLTPWAGGMNTEAFF. The DNA of the CDR3 is TGTGCCAGCAGCTTAACCCCCTGGGCAGGAGGCATGAACACTGAAGCTTTCTTT.

This chain joins TRBV30 and TRBJ1-2; tentative D call: TRBD1 (5 bases). Looked up from germline, CDR1 is GTSNPN and CDR2 is SVGIG (reference sequence). This CDR3 is 11 amino acids long. With 8 bases removed from V and 1 base from J, the gap between germline ends came to 8 bases. The CDR3 loop reads CAQTDNYGYTF. The CDR3, as DNA: TGTGCCCAGACAGATAACTATGGCTACACCTTC.

This clone was seen a few times. This rearrangement joins TRBV18 to TRBJ1-6, with 8 bases aligning to TRBD1. The CDR3 has 14 residues. Trimming took 3 bases from V and 9 from J; bases not matched to a gene: 4. Per germline, CDR1 KGHSH and CDR2 LQKENI. For the CDR3, the DNA is TGTGCCAGCTCACCGGGACAGGCTACTTCACCCCTCCACTTT. Protein product: CASSPGQATSPLHF.

CDR3 in DNA: TGTGCCAGCAGCTTAGGCGGGGCGGACGAGCAGTACTTC. It translates to CASSLGGADEQYF. This chain joins TRBV11-3 and TRBJ2-7; a possible D gene is TRBD2 (6 bases). CDR1 is SGHNT and CDR2 is YENEEA in the germline V gene. The CDR3 spans 13 residues. Trimming removed 1 base at V and 5 bases at J, with 9 bases between.

The V gene is TRBV7-2, the J gene TRBJ1-6; tentatively, D is TRBD1 (6 bases). Trimming pared 4 bases from V and 3 bases from J, leaving 7 bases between. The germline CDR1 and CDR2 sequences are SGHTA and FQGNSA. This CDR3 contains 14 residues. The CDR3 DNA is TGTGCCAGCAGCTACAGGGACTATAATTCACCCCTCCACTTT. Protein: CASSYRDYNSPLHF.

The J gene is TRBJ1-3, the V gene TRBV9, with no clear D. This CDR3 has 14 residues. V shed 0 bases and J shed 3 bases, with 7 bases lying between them. Germline assignment: CDR1 SGDLS and CDR2 YYNGEE. Here the CDR3 reads CASSVAGNGNTIYF. CDR3 DNA sequence: TGTGCCAGCAGCGTAGCCGGGAATGGAAACACCATATATTTT.

This chain links TRBV6-7 with TRBJ2-5; 10 bases are a match to TRBD1. TRBV6-7 is an ORF, and what it does is uncertain. V dropped 5 bases and J dropped 0; count of bases not matched to a gene: 6. This CDR3 is 16 amino acids long. The CDR3 loop reads CASSDRGLGDQETQYF. The DNA of the CDR3 is TGTGCCAGCAGTGACAGGGGGCTCGGAGACCAAGAGACCCAGTACTTC.

The chain has TRBV5-1 and TRBJ2-1; TRBD2 agrees at 11 bases. The germline V gene has CDR1 SGHRS and CDR2 YFSETQ. The CDR3 contains 15 residues. After removal of 4 bases from V and 4 bases from J, the junction contained 4 bases not matched to a gene. This CDR3 is CASSLRTSGYNEQFF. The CDR3 DNA follows: TGCGCCAGCAGCCTTCGGACTAGCGGGTACAATGAGCAGTTCTTC.

The CDR3 region is CASSYGGVILNTEAFF. The CDR3 bases are TGTGCCAGCAGTTACGGGGGGGTGATATTGAACACTGAAGCTTTCTTT. V and J are TRBV6-2 or TRBV6-3 and TRBJ1-1; weak D call: TRBD1 (5 bases). The V gene lost 2 bases and the J gene lost 0 bases, with 13 bases spanning the gap. CDR1 MNHEY and CDR2 SVGEGT come from the germline V gene. The CDR3 extends over 16 amino acids.

V gene TRBV28 combines with J gene TRBJ1-4; D remains ambiguous. The CDR3 runs to 12 residues. Trimming removed 6 bases from V and 6 bases from J, with 8 bases in between. Germline V gene data show CDR1 as MDHEN and CDR2 as SYDVKM. Written as DNA, the CDR3 is TGTGCCAGCAGCCTAATTCATGAAAAACTGTTTTTT. This sequence encodes CASSLIHEKLFF.

J is TRBJ1-6 and V is TRBV7-9, with 10 bases identical to TRBD1. This CDR3 has 18 residues. Germline V gene data show CDR1 as SEHNR and CDR2 as FQNEAQ (reference sequence). Trimming took 6 bases from V and 0 from J; bases not matched to a gene: 8. CDR3: CASRHGTGEFSYNSPLHF. Written as DNA, the CDR3 is TGTGCCAGCAGACACGGGACAGGGGAATTCTCCTATAATTCACCCCTCCACTTT.

The gene calls are TRBV9 and TRBJ2-1, with 10 bases matching TRBD2. Looked up from germline, CDR1 is SGDLS and CDR2 is YYNGEE. The CDR3 sequence is 21 residues long. Germline trimming cut 0 bases from V and 6 bases from J; bases unmatched to any gene: 21. This CDR3 reads CASSVAPAPAGGPGNTNEQFF. Written as DNA, the CDR3 is TGTGCCAGCAGCGTAGCTCCGGCCCCAGCGGGGGGGCCGGGTAATACCAATGAGCAGTTCTTC.

The genes are TRBV19 and TRBJ1-4; TRBD1 matches 9 bases. The CDR3 loop spans 15 amino acids. V dropped 9 bases and J dropped 3; count of bases not matched to a gene: 8. The germline CDR1 and CDR2 sequences are LNHDA and SQIVND (reference sequence). The CDR3 coding sequence is TGTGCCAGCTGTGACAGGGGGAGCGCTAATGAAAAACTGTTTTTT. Its translation: CASCDRGSANEKLFF.